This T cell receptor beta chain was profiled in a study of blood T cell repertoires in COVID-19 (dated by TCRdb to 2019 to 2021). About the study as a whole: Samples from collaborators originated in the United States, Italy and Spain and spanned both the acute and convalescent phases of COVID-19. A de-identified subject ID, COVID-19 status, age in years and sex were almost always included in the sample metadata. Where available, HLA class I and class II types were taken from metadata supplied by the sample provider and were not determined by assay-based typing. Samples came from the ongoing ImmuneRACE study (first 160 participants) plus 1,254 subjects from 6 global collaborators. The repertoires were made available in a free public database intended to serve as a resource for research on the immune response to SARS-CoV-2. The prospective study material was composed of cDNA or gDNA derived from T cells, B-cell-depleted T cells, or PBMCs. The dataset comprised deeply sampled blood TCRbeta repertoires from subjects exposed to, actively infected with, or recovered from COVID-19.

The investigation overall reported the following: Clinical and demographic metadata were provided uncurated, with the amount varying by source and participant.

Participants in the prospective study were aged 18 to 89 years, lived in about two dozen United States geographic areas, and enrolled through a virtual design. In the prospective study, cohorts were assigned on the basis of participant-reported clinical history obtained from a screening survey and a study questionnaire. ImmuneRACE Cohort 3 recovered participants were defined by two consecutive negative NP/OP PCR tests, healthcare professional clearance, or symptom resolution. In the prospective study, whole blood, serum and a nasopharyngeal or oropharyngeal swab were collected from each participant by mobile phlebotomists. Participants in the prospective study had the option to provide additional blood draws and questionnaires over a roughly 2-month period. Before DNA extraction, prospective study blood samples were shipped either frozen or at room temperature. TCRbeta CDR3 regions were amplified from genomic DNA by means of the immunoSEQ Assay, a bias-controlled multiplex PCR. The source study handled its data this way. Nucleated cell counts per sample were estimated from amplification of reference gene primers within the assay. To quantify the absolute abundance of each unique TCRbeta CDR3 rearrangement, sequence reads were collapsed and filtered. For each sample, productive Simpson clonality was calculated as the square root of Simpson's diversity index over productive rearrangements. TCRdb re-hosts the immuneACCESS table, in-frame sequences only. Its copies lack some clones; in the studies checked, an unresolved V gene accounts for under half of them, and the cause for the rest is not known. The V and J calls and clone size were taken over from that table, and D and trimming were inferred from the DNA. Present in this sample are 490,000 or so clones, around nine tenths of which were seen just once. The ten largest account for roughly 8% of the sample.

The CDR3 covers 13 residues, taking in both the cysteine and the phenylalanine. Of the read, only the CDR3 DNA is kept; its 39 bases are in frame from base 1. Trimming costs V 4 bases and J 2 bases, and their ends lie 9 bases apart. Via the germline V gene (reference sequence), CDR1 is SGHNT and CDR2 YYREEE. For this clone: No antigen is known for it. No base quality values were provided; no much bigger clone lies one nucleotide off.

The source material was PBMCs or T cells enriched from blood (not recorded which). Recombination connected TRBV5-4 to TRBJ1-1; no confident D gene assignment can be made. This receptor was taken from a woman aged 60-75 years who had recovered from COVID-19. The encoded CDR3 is CASSRHINTEAFF. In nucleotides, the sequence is TGTGCCAGCAGCAGACACATAAACACTGAAGCTTTCTTT.